One sample yielded the 12 T cell receptor beta chains listed below, sequenced in a study of T-cell reconstitution after alpha-beta-depleted transplantation in children. Using unique molecular identifiers, the investigators prepared the TCRbeta library. MiXCR was run by TCRdb on the PCR reads, yielding one entry per CDR3 protein. The sample includes 700,000 or so distinct CDR3 sequences, about 12% of them seen just once. Sequenced material: PBMCs, taken before TCRalphabeta/CD19-depleted stem cell transplant. The receptors here all came from a girl aged 2 to 10 with congenital amegakaryocytic thrombocytopenia, due to receive a stem cell transplant.

This clonotype was recorded many times. The V gene is TRBV7-9, the J gene TRBJ2-7; D possibly corresponds to TRBD1 (6 bases). Trimming pared 3 bases from V and 0 bases from J, leaving 9 bases between. CDR3 length: 14 residues. Per the germline V gene, CDR1 is SEHNR and CDR2 is FQNEAQ (reference sequence). The CDR3 loop reads CASSFDRSSYEQYF. As DNA, the CDR3 is TGTGCCAGCAGCTTCGACAGGAGCTCCTACGAGCAGTACTTC.

This clonotype has ten or more counts. The rearrangement links TRBV6-5 to TRBJ2-5; TRBD2 matches at 12 bases. Germline V lookup: CDR1 MNHEY, CDR2 SVGAGI. V lost 4 bases to trimming and J lost 1 base; unmatched junction nucleotides: 4. The CDR3 has 16 residues. The CDR3 protein is CASSWGLAGFQETQYF. The CDR3 region has the DNA TGTGCCAGCAGTTGGGGACTAGCGGGTTTCCAAGAGACCCAGTACTTC.

This clonotype was picked up many times. The chain employs TRBV6-1 and TRBJ1-5, with no clear D. The CDR3 extends over 13 amino acids. Germline CDR1 MNHNS, CDR2 SASEGT. The ends were cut back, 5 bases at V and 0 bases at J, with 5 bases in the middle. The CDR3 DNA reads as TGTGCCAGCAGTCCTATTAGCAATCAGCCCCAGCATTTT. It translates to CASSPISNQPQHF.

The chain is built from TRBV2 and TRBJ2-7; D is perhaps TRBD2 (6 bases). CDR1 and CDR2 (germline): SNHLY, FYNNEI. The V gene lost 4 bases and the J gene lost 0 bases, with 13 bases spanning the gap. The CDR3 totals 15 residues. In nucleotides, the CDR3 is TGTGCCAGCAGTGGGCCAGCGGGCCCCTCCTACGAGCAGTACTTC. Translation: CASSGPAGPSYEQYF.

The V call is TRBV7-8, the J call TRBJ2-1; TRBD1 agrees at 7 bases. The CDR3 sequence is 13 residues long. Germline trimming cut 5 bases from V and 8 bases from J; bases unmatched to any gene: 6. CDR1 and CDR2 from the germline V gene are SGHVS and FQNEAQ. CDR3 protein: CASSRKGAHEQFF. The CDR3 coding sequence is TGTGCCAGCAGCAGAAAGGGGGCGCATGAGCAGTTCTTC.

The V and J genes are TRBV20-1 and TRBJ2-1; the match to TRBD2 covers 10 bases. Germline V CDR1 and CDR2: DFQATT, SNEGSKA (reference sequence). The CDR3 is made up of 15 amino acids. V lost 6 bases and J lost 5; bases outside the gene matches: 10. The CDR3 here is CSAEAGTSADNEQFF. The CDR3 DNA follows: TGCAGTGCAGAAGCTGGGACTAGCGCCGACAATGAGCAGTTCTTC.

The chain uses TRBV6-5 and TRBJ1-1; the D gene is possibly TRBD1 (5 bases). The CDR3 is 14 residues long. CDR1 and CDR2 (germline): MNHEY, SVGAGI. Trimming removed 3 bases from V and 7 bases from J, with 15 bases in between. As DNA, the CDR3 is TGTGCCAGCAGTTATGGACAACTTCGGGGTGAAGCTTTCTTT. Translation: CASSYGQLRGEAFF.

This clonotype was observed a few times. J is TRBJ2-7 and V is TRBV6-5, with D perhaps TRBD1 (5 bases). V was pared by 2 bases and J by 4 bases, with 15 bases between. The CDR3 loop spans 15 amino acids. Germline CDR1 and CDR2: MNHEY and SVGAGI. The CDR3 here is CASSYSRDKQYEQYF. Written as DNA, the CDR3 is TGTGCCAGCAGTTACAGCAGGGATAAGCAATACGAGCAGTACTTC.

This clonotype has ten or more counts. The gene calls are TRBV6-1 and TRBJ2-3; 7 bases are shared with TRBD1. CDR3 length equals 12 residues. V lost 6 bases and J lost 6; bases outside the gene matches: 3. Germline V lookup: CDR1 MNHNS, CDR2 SASEGT. CDR3 in amino acids: CASRMTGDTQYF. The CDR3 DNA reads as TGTGCCAGCAGAATGACAGGGGATACGCAGTATTTT.

This clonotype was seen only a few times. The chain combines TRBV7-6 with TRBJ2-3; 7 bases match TRBD2. The CDR3 has 20 amino acids. The J segment lost 2 bases and the V segment lost 2 bases, leaving 19 bases of the junction unmatched. Germline V lookup: CDR1 SGHVS, CDR2 FNYEAQ. CDR3 DNA sequence: TGTGCCAGCAGCTTAATCGCCGGCGGGAGAGCCCCACATTACACAGATACGCAGTATTTT. Translating gives CASSLIAGGRAPHYTDTQYF. Complete variable domain (other parts from reference TRBV7-6 and TRBJ2-3): GAGVSQSPRYKVTKRGQDVALRCDPISGHVSLYWYRQALGQGPEFLTYFNYEAQQDKSGLPNDRFSAERPEGSISTLTIQRTEQRDSAMYRCASSLIAGGRAPHYTDTQYFGPGTRLTVL.

The V gene is TRBV5-1, the J gene TRBJ2-5; 8 positions agree with TRBD2. Germline V gene lookup returns CDR1 SGHRS and CDR2 YFSETQ. J gave up 2 bases and V 1 base, and 4 bases lay outside the gene matches. The CDR3 totals 15 residues. CDR3 in amino acids: CASSLFRGGQETQYF. In DNA form, the CDR3 reads TGCGCCAGCAGCTTGTTCCGGGGGGGACAAGAGACCCAGTACTTC. Complete variable domain (other parts from reference TRBV5-1 and TRBJ2-5): KAGVTQTPRYLIKTRGQQVTLSCSPISGHRSVSWYQQTPGQGLQFLFEYFSETQRNKGNFPGRFSGRQFSNSRSEMNVSTLELGDSALYLCASSLFRGGQETQYFGPGTRLLVL.

This clonotype came up a few times. The rearrangement links TRBV3-1 to TRBJ2-3, with TRBD2 identical over 11 bases. This CDR3 is built from 17 residues. In germline, CDR1 is LGHDT, CDR2 YNNKEL (reference sequence). The trim removed 4 bases at V and 4 bases at J, leaving 10 bases unmatched. Written as DNA, the CDR3 is TGTGCCAGCAGCCCCCGGACTAGCGGGCATCGGGCAGATACGCAGTATTTT. It encodes CASSPRTSGHRADTQYF.